The following is a T cell receptor (beta chain) sequence with its context. As yet, its antigen is unknown. The read ends 3 residues early relative to the CDR3; the germline J gene fills the gap. The data stem from a study of T cells in women clearing cervical HPV infection. Looking at the study overall: For cases, blood was sampled a median 149 days after lesion detection, interquartile range roughly 85 to 200 days.

Generated by immunoSEQ multiplex PCR, the TCRdb table keeps only in-frame clones and is missing some. Reported are 20,000 to 25,000 clones; the ten largest clones contain around 3.3%. J was trimmed by 3 bases and V by 3 bases; bases with no gene match: 8. Germline CDR1 is GTSNPN and CDR2 is SVGIG (reference sequence). CDR3 length: 14 amino acids. General observations from the study: TRBV6-7 relative abundance averaged 0.11% in cases and about 0.17% in controls.

This receptor was taken from a woman between 18 and 70 years old with a cervical HPV16 infection that either progressed to CIN3+ or cleared (not recorded which). This rearrangement joins TRBV30 to TRBJ2-7, with TRBD1 matching over 7 bases. Material: blood buffy coat. Partial CDR3 DNA: TGTGCCTGGAGGCTAGGGGGCGCCTACTACGAG. As protein: CAWRLGGAYYE. From start to end, the CDR3 is CAWRLGGAYYEQYF. Supplemented by reference TRBV30 and TRBJ2-7, the full variable domain reads SQTIHQWPATLVQPVGSPLSLECTVEGTSNPNLYWYRQAAGRGLQLLFYSVGIGQISSEVPQNLSASRPQDRQFILSSKKLLLSDSGFYLCAWRLGGAYYEQYFGPGTRLTVT.